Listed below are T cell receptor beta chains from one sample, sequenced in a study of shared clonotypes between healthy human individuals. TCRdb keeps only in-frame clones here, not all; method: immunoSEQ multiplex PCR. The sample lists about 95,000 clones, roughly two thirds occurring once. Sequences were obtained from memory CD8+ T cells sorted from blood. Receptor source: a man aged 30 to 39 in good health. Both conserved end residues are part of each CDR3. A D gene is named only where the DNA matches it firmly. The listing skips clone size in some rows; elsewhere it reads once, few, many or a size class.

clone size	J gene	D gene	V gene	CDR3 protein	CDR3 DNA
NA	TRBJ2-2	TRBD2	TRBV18	CASSPGAGTRAELFF	TGTGCCAGCTCACCAGGCGCCGGGACTAGGGCGGAGCTGTTTTTT
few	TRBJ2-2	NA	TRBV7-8	CASSLRELIAGELFF	TGTGCCAGCAGCTTACGGGAGCTGATCGCCGGGGAGCTGTTTTTT
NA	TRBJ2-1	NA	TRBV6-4	CASSDSNTFNNEQFF	TGTGCCAGCAGTGACTCTAACACCTTTAACAATGAGCAGTTCTTC
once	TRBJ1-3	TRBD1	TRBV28	CASSDPGTGDGNTIYF	TGTGCCAGCAGTGACCCCGGGACAGGCGATGGAAACACCATATATTTT
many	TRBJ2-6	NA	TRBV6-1	CASSEAQGGANVLTF	TGTGCCAGCAGTGAAGCGCAGGGGGGGGCCAACGTCCTGACTTTC
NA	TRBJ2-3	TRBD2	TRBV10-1	CASSEPGLAGRDTQYF	TGCGCCAGCAGTGAGCCGGGTCTAGCGGGACGGGATACGCAGTATTTT
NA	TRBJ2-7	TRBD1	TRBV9	CASSPEPRGSLYEQYF	TGTGCCAGCAGCCCAGAACCCAGGGGGAGTCTCTACGAGCAGTACTTC
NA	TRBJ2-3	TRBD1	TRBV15	CATTTGASGTDTQYF	TGTGCCACGACGACAGGGGCCTCGGGCACAGATACGCAGTATTTT
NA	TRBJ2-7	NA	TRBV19	CASSMVFRDNEQYF	TGTGCCAGTAGTATGGTATTTCGGGATAACGAGCAGTACTTC
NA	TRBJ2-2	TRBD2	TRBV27	CASSFPGTRGTGELFF	TGTGCCAGCAGTTTTCCCGGGACTAGGGGCACCGGGGAGCTGTTTTTT
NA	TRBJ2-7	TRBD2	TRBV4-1	CASSQGTSPVYF	TGCGCCAGCAGCCAGGGGACTAGCCCAGTGTACTTC
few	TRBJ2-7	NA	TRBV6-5	CASRGDTYEQYF	TGTGCCAGCAGGGGGGATACCTACGAGCAGTACTTC
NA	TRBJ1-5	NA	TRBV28	CASSIFTASNQPQHF	TGTGCCAGCAGTATCTTTACAGCTAGCAATCAGCCCCAGCATTTT
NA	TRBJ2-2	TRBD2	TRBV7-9	CASSRRLAGVRSGELFF	TGTGCCAGCAGCCGTCGACTAGCGGGAGTTCGTTCCGGGGAGCTGTTTTTT
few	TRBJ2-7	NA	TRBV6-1	CANNSFQYF	TGTGCCAACAACAGTTTTCAGTACTTC
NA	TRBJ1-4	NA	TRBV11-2	CASSSRTATNEKLFF	TGTGCCAGCAGCTCCCGGACAGCAACTAATGAAAAACTGTTTTTT
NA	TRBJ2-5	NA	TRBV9	CASSGWSEETQYF	TGTGCCAGCAGCGGTTGGTCGGAAGAGACCCAGTACTTC
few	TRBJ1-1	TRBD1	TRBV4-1	CASSTGGVGTEAFF	TGCGCCAGCAGCACAGGGGGCGTGGGCACTGAAGCTTTCTTT
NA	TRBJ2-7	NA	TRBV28	CASSFLYEQYF	TGTGCCAGCAGTTTCTTGTACGAGCAGTACTTC
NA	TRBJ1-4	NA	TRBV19	CASAPRGPHEKLFF	TGTGCCAGTGCGCCACGAGGGCCCCATGAAAAACTGTTTTTT